This paragraph covers one T cell receptor beta chain sequence. Individuals aged about 18 to 89 years were recruited from 24 US areas. Categorization into cohorts depended on clinical history that participants reported. Germline V gene sequence: CDR1 SGHNT, CDR2 YYREEE (reference sequence). The CDR3 length is 14 residues. Trimming removed 4 bases at V and 0 bases at J, with 10 bases between. Profiled with immunoSEQ multiplex PCR; TCRdb holds only in-frame clones, not every one. This sample carries hundreds of thousands of clones, 80% to 90% of them seen once, and the ten largest clones take about 2.5%. These data come from a study of blood T cell repertoires in COVID-19. Overall study context: Sources were T cells, B-cell-depleted T cells, or PBMCs; the material itself was cDNA or gDNA.

Sequences were obtained from PBMCs or T cells enriched from blood (not recorded which). The V gene is TRBV5-4, the J gene TRBJ1-1, with D perhaps TRBD1 (6 bases). This TCR derives from a woman between 25 and 40 years old with acute COVID-19. The CDR3 reads CASSHRELNTEAFF. The CDR3 nucleotides read TGTGCCAGCAGCCACAGGGAACTGAACACTGAAGCTTTCTTT. The variable domain in full, completed from reference TRBV5-4 and TRBJ1-1, reads ETGVTQSPTHLIKTRGQQVTLRCSSQSGHNTVSWYQQALGQGPQFIFQYYREEENGRGNFPPRFSGLQFPNYSSELNVNALELDDSALYLCASSHRELNTEAFFGQGTRLTVV.